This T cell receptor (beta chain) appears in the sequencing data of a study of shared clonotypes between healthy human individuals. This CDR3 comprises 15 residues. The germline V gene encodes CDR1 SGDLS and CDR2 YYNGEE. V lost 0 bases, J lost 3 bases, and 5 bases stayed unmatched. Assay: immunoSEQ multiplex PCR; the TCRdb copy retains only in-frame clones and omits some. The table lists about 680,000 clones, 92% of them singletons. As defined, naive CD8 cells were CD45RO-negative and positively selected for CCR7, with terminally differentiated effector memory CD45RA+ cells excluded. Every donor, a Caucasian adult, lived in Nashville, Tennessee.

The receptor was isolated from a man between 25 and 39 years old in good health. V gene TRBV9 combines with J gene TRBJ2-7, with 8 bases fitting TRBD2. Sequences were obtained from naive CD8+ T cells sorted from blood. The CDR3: CASSVDVAGYYEQYF. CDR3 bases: TGTGCCAGCAGCGTAGACGTAGCGGGATACTACGAGCAGTACTTC.